This T cell receptor beta chain was identified during a study of control samples from healthy donors and cancer patients. Using immunoSEQ multiplex PCR, the repertoire was profiled, and TCRdb retains in-frame clones only, with some absent. In the table there are some 99,000 clones, approximately 90% of which are singletons. Germline V CDR1 and CDR2: MNHEY, SVGAGI. Trimming shortened V by 3 bases and J by 4 bases, and 15 bases separated the two germline ends. The length of the CDR3 is 15 residues. The chain carries TRBV6-5 and TRBJ1-2; D remains ambiguous. The source is a woman aged 45-65 years in good health. Sequencing was done on a sample of blood. The chain's CDR3 is CASSYSSPMLYGYTF. In DNA form, the CDR3 reads TGTGCCAGCAGTTATTCCAGCCCGATGCTCTATGGCTACACCTTC.